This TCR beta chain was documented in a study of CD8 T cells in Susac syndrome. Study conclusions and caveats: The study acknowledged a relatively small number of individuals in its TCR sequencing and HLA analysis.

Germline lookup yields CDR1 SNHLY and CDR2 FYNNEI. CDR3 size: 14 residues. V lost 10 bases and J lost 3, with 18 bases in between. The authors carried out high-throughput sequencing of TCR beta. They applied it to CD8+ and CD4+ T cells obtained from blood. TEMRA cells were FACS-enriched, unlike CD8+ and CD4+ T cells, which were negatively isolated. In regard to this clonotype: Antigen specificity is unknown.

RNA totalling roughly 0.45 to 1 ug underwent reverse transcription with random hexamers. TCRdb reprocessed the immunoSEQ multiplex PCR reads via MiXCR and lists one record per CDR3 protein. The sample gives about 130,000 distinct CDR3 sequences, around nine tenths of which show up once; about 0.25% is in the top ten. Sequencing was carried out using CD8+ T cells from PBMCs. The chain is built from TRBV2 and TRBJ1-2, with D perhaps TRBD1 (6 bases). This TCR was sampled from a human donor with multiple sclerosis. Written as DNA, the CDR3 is TGTGCCATTCGCCTCGGGGGCGACGACTATGGCTACACCTTC. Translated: CAIRLGGDDYGYTF.